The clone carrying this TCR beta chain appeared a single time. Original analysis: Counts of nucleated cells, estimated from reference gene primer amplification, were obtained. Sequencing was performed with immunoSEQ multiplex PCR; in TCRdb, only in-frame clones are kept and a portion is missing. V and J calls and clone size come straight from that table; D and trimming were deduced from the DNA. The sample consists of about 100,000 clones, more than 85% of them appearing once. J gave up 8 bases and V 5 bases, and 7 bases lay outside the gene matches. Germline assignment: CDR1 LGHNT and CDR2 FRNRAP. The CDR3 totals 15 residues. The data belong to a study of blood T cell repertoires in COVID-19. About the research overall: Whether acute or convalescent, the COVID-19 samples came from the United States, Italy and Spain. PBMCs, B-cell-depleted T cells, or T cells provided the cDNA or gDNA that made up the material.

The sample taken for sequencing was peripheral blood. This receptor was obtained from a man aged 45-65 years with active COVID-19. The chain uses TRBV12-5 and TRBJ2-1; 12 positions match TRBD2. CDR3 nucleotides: TGTGCTAGTGGTCCAGGGCTAGCGGGAGGGGATGAGCAGTTCTTC. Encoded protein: CASGPGLAGGDEQFF. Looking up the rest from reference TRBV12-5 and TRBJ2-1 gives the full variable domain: DARVTQTPRHKVTEMGQEVTMRCQPILGHNTVFWYRQTMMQGLELLAYFRNRAPLDDSGMPKDRFSAEMPDATLATLKIQPSEPRDSAVYFCASGPGLAGGDEQFFGPGTRLTVL.